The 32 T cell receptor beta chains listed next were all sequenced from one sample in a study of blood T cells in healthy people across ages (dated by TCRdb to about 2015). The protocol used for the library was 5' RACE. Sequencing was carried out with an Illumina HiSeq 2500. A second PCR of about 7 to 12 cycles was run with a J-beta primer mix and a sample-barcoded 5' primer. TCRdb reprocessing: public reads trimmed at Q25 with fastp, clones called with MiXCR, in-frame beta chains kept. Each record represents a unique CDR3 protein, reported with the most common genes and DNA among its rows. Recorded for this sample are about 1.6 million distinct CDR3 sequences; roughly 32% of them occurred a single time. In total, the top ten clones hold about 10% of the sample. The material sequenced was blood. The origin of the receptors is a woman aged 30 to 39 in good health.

CDR3 bases: TGTGCCACCAGCAGAAACCGACTAGCGGGACTAGACGAGCAGTACTTC. Amino acids: CATSRNRLAGLDEQYF. V usage is TRBV15 and J usage is TRBJ2-7; 11 positions match TRBD2. Germline V gene sequence: CDR1 LNHNV, CDR2 YYDKDF (reference sequence). This CDR3 has 16 amino acids. J gave up 5 bases and V 2 bases, and 8 bases lay outside the gene matches.

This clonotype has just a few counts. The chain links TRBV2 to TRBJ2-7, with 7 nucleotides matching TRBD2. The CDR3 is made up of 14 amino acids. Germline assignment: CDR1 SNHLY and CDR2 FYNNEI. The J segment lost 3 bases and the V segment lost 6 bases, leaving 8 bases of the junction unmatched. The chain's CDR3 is CASRISGSGYEQYF. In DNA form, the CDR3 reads TGTGCCAGCAGGATTAGCGGGTCCGGCTACGAGCAGTACTTC.

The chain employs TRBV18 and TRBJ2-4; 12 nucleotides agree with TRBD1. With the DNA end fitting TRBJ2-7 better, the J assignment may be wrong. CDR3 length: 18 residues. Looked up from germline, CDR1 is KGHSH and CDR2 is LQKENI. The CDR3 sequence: CASSQVPGQGATLGEQYF. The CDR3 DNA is TGTGCCAGCTCACAGGTACCGGGACAGGGGGCAACCCTAGGCGAGCAGTACTTC.

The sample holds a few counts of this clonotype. The CDR3 DNA follows: TGTGCCAGCAGCCAATTGGGACTAGCGGGAGTTAGATTCACAGATACGCAGTATTTT. Translated: CASSQLGLAGVRFTDTQYF. The gene calls are TRBV3-1 and TRBJ2-3; TRBD2 aligns across 14 bases. Germline lookup yields CDR1 LGHDT and CDR2 YNNKEL (reference sequence). J was trimmed by 2 bases and V by 2 bases; bases with no gene match: 9. The CDR3 contains 19 residues.

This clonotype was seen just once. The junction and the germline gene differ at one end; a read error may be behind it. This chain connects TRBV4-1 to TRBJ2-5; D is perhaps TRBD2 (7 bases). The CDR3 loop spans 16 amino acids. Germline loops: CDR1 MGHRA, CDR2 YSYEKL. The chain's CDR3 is CASGQGTKGTQETQYF. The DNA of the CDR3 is TGCGCCAGCGGCCAAGGGACTAAAGGGACACAAGAGACCCAGTACTTC.

The CDR3 DNA reads TGTGCCAGCAGCCAACCGACTAGATCCTACAATGAGCAGTTCTTC. This sequence encodes CASSQPTRSYNEQFF. This chain connects TRBV3-1 to TRBJ2-1, with a possible D match to TRBD2 (6 bases). This CDR3 region has 15 residues. V gave up 2 bases and J gave up 1 base, with 9 bases separating them. Germline CDR1 reads LGHDT; CDR2 reads YNNKEL (reference sequence).

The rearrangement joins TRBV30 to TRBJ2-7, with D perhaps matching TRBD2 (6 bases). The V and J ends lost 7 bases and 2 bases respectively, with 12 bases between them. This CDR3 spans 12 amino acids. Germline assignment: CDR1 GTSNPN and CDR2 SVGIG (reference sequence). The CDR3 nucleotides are TGTGCCTTTTCGGGGGATACCTACGAGCAGTACTTC. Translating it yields CAFSGDTYEQYF.

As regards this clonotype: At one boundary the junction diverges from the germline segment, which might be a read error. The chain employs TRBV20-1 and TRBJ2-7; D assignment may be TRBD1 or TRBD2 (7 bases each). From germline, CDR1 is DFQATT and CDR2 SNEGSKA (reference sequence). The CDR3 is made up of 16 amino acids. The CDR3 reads CSAREGARRSSYERYF. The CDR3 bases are TGCAGTGCCAGGGAGGGGGCCCGGAGGAGCTCCTACGAGCGGTACTTC.

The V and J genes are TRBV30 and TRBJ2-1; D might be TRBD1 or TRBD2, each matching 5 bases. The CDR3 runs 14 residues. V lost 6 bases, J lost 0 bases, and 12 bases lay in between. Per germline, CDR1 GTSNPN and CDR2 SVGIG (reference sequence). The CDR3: CACKPGSSYNEQFF. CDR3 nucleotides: TGTGCCTGCAAACCAGGGAGCTCCTACAATGAGCAGTTCTTC. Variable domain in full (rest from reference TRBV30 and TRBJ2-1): SQTIHQWPATLVQPVGSPLSLECTVEGTSNPNLYWYRQAAGRGLQLLFYSVGIGQISSEVPQNLSASRPQDRQFILSSKKLLLSDSGFYLCACKPGSSYNEQFFGPGTRLTVL.

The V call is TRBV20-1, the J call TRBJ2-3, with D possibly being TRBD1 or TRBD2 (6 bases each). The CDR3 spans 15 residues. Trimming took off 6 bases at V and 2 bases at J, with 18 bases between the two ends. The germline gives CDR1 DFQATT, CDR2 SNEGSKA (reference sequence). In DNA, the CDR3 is TGCAGTGCAAATAGCGGAAGGGGGAACACAGATACGCAGTATTTT. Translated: CSANSGRGNTDTQYF.

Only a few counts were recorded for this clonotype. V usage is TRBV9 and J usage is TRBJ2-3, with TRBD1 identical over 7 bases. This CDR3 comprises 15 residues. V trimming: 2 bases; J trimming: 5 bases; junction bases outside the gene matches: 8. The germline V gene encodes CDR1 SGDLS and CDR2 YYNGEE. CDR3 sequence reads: CASSVHGPGGDTQYF. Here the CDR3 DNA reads TGTGCCAGCAGCGTTCACGGACCAGGGGGAGATACGCAGTATTTT. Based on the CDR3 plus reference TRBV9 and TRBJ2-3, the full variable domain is DSGVTQTPKHLITATGQRVTLRCSPRSGDLSVYWYQQSLDQGLQFLIQYYNGEERAKGNILERFSAQQFPDLHSELNLSSLELGDSALYFCASSVHGPGGDTQYFGPGTRLTVL.

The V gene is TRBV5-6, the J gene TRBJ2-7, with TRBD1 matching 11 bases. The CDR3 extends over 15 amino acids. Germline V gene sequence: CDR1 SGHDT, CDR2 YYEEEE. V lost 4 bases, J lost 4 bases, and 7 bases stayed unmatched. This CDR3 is CASSRRDRGRYEQYF. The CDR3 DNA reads TGTGCCAGCAGCCGCCGGGACAGGGGGAGGTACGAGCAGTACTTC.

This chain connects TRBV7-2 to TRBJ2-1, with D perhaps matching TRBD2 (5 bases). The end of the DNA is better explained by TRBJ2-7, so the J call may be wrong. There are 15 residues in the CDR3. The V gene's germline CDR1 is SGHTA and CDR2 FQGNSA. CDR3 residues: CASSLSSGSHNEQYF. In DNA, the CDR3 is TGTGCCAGCAGCTTAAGCTCGGGAAGTCATAATGAGCAGTACTTC.

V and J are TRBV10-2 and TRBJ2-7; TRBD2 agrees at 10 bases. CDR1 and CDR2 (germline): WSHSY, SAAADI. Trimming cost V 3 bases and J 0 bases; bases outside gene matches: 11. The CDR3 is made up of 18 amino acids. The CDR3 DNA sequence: TGCGCCAGCAGTGATCGGTTTAGCGGGGGGCGACACTCCTACGAGCAGTACTTC. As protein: CASSDRFSGGRHSYEQYF.

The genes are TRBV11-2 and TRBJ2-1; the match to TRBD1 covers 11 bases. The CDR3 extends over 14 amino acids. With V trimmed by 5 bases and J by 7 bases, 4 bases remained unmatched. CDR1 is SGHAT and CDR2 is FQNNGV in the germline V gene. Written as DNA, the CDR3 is TGTGCCAGCAGCATAGGACAGGGGGCAAATGAGCAGTTCTTC. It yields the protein CASSIGQGANEQFF. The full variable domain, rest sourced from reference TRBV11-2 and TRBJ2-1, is EAGVAQSPRYKIIEKRQSVAFWCNPISGHATLYWYQQILGQGPKLLIQFQNNGVVDDSQLPKDRFSAERLKGVDSTLKIQPAKLEDSAVYLCASSIGQGANEQFFGPGTRLTVL.

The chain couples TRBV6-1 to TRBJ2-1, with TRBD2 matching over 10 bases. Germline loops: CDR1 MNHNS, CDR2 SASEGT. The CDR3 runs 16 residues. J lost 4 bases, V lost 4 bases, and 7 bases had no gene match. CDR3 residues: CASSGSWTSGYNEQFF. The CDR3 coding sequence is TGTGCCAGCAGTGGATCCTGGACTAGCGGATACAATGAGCAGTTCTTC.

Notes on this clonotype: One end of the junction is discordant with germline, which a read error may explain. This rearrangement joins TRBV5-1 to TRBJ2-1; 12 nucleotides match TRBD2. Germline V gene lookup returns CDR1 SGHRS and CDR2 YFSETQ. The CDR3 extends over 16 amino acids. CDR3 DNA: TGCGCCAGCAGCTCCTCCCTAGCGGGAGGGTACAATGAGCGGTTCTTC. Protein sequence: CASSSSLAGGYNERFF.

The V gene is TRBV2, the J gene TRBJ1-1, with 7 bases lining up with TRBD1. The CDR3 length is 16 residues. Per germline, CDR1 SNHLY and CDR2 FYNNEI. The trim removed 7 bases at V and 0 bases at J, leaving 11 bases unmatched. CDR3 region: CASTDGAGGVNTEAFF. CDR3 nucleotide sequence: TGTGCCAGCACTGACGGGGCAGGGGGAGTGAACACTGAAGCTTTCTTT.

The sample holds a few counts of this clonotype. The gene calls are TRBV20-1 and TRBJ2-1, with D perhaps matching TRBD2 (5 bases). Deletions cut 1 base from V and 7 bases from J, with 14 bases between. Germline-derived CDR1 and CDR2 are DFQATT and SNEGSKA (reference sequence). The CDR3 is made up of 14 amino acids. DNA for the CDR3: TGCAGTGCTAGAGGGATGGCTAGCAGGAATGAGCAGTTCTTC. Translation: CSARGMASRNEQFF.

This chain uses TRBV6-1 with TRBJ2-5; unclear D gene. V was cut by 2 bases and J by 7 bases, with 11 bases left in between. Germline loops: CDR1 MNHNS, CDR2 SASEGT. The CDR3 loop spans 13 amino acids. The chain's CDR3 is CASSENGGGTQYF. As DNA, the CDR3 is TGTGCCAGCAGTGAAAATGGCGGCGGGACCCAGTACTTC.

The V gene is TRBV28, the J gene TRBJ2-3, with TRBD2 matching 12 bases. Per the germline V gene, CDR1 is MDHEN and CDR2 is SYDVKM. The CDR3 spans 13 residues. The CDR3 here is CASSGGAPDTQYF. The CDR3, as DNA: TGTGCTTCTAGCGGGGGGGCCCCAGATACGCAGTATTTT.

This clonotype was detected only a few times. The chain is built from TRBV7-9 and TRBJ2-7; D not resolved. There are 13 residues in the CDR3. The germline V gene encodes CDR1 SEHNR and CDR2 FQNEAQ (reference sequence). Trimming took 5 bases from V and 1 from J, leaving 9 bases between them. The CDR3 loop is CASSVHHSYEQYF. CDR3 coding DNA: TGTGCCAGCAGCGTACACCATTCCTACGAGCAGTACTTC. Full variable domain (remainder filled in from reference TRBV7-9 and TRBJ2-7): DTGVSQNPRHKITKRGQNVTFRCDPISEHNRLYWYRQTLGQGPEFLTYFQNEAQLEKSRLLSDRFSAERPKGSFSTLEIQRTEQGDSAMYLCASSVHHSYEQYFGPGTRLTVT.

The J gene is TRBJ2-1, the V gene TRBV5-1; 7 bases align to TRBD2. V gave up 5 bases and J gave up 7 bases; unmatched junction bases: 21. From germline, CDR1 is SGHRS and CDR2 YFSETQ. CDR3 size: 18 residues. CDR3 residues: CASRFSQLATDLGNEQFF. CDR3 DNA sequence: TGCGCCAGCAGATTTTCCCAACTAGCGACTGACCTTGGGAATGAGCAGTTCTTC. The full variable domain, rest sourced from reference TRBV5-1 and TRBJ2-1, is KAGVTQTPRYLIKTRGQQVTLSCSPISGHRSVSWYQQTPGQGLQFLFEYFSETQRNKGNFPGRFSGRQFSNSRSEMNVSTLELGDSALYLCASRFSQLATDLGNEQFFGPGTRLTVL.

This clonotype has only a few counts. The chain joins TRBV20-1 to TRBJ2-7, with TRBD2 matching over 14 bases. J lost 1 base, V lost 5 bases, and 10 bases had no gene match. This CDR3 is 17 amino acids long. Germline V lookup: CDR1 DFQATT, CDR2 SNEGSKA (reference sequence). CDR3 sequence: CSAFSTSGRAGSYEQYF. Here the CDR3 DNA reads TGCAGTGCTTTCTCGACTAGCGGGAGGGCCGGGTCCTACGAGCAGTACTTC.

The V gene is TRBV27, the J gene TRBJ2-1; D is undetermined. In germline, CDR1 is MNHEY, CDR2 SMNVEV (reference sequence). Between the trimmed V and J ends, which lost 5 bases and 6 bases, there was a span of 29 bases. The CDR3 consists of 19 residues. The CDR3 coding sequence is TGTGCCAGCAGTCCCCCTGGCCCAACCCTGGGGAAGTACCTCAATGAGCAGTTCTTC. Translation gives CASSPPGPTLGKYLNEQFF.

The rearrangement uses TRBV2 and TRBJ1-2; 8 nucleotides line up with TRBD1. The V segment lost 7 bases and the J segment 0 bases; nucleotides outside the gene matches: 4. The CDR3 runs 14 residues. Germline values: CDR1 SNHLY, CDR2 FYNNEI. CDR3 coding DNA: TGTGCCAGCACCGGACAGGGTCCTAACTATGGCTACACCTTC. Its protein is CASTGQGPNYGYTF. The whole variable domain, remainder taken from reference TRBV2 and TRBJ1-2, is EPEVTQTPSHQVTQMGQEVILRCVPISNHLYFYWYRQILGQKVEFLVSFYNNEISEKSEIFDDQFSVERPDGSNFTLKIRSTKLEDSAMYFCASTGQGPNYGYTFGSGTRLTVV.

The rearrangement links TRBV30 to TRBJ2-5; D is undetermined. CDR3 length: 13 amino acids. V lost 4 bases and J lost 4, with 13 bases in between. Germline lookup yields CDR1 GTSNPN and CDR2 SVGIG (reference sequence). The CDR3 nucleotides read TGTGCCTGGAATGAGCCGAGGCGAGAGACCCAGTACTTC. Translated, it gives CAWNEPRRETQYF. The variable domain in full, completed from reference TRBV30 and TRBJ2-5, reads SQTIHQWPATLVQPVGSPLSLECTVEGTSNPNLYWYRQAAGRGLQLLFYSVGIGQISSEVPQNLSASRPQDRQFILSSKKLLLSDSGFYLCAWNEPRRETQYFGPGTRLLVL.

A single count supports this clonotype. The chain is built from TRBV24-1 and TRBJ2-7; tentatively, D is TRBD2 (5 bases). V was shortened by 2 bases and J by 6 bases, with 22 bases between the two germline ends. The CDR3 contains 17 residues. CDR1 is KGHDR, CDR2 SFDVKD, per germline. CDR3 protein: CATSDSTMGVRSVEQYF. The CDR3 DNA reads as TGTGCCACCAGTGATTCTACGATGGGAGTGAGGTCTGTCGAGCAGTACTTC.

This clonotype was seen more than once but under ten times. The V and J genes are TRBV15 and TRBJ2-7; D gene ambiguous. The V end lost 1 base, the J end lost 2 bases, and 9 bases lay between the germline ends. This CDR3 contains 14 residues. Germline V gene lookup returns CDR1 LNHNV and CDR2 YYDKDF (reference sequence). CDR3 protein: CATSRAGFTYEQYF. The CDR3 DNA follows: TGTGCCACCAGCAGAGCCGGCTTTACCTACGAGCAGTACTTC.

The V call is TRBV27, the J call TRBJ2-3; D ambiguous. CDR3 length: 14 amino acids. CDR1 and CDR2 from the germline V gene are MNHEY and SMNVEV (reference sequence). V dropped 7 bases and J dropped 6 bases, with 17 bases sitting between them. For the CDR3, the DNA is TGTGCCAGCAAAACCCAGACCCCGGCGGATACGCAGTATTTT. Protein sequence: CASKTQTPADTQYF.

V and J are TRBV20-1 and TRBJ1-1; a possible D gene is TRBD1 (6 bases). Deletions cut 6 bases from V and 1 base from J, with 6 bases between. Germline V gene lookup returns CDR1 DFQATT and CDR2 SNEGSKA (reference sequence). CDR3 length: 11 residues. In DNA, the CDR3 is TGCAGTGCGGGACAGAACACTGAAGCTTTCTTT. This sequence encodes CSAGQNTEAFF.

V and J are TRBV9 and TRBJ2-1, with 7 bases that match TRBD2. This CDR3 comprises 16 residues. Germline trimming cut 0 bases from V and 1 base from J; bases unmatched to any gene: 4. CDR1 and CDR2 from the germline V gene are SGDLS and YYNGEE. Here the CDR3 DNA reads TGTGCCAGCAGCGTAGTGGGTAGCGGGTCCTACAATGAGCAGTTCTTC. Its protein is CASSVVGSGSYNEQFF.